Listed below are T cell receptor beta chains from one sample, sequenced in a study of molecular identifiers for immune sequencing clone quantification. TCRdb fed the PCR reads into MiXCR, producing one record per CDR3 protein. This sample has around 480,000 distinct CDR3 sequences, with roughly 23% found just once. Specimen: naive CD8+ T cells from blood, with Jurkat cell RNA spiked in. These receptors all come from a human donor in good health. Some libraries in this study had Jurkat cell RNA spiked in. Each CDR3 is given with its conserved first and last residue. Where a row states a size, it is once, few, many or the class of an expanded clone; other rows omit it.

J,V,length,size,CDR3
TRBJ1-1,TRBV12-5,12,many,CASGVGRTEAFF
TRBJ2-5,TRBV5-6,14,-,CASANPGSGETQYF
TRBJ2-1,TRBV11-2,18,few,CASSLVRLAGGPRNEQFF
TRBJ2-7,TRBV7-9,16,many,CASSATFGAAPDEQYF
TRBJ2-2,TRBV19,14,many,CASSMVANTGELFF
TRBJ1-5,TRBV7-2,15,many,CASSLDATANQPQHF
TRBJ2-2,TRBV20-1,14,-,CSALQDSNTGEPFF
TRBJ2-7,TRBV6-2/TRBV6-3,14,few,CASGSGRSSYEQYF
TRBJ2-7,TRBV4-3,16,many,CASSQDRGGLAYEQYF
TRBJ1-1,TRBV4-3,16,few,CASSQDRYGGALGAFF
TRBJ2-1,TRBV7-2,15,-,CASTTEGLVRNVQFF
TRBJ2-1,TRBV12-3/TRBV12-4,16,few,CASSLEQGVSYNEQFF
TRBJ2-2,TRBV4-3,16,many,CASSQSRTTNTGELFF
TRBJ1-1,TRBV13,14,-,CASSFGRQNTEAFF
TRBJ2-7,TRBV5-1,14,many,CASSFYQGPYEQYF
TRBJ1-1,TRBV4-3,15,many,CASSQDRSINTEAFF
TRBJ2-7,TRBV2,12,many,CASRDTGVEQYF
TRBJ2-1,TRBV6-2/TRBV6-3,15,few,CASSYPRQGINEQFF
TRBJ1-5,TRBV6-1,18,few,CASSEVVILLYSNQPQHF
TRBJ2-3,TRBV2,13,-,CAGREPGTDTQYF
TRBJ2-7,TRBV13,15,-,CASSLSRGSTYEQYF
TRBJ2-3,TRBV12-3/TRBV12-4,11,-,CASSLGTTQYF
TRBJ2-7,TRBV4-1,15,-,CASSPIAGGGIEQYF
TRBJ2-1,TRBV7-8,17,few,CASSSSNRLGTYNEQFF
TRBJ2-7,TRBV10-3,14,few,CAISESGVAYEQYF
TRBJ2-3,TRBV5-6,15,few,CASGERASRTDTQYF
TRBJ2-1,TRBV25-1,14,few,CASSGDRVDDEQFF
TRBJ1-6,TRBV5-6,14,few,CASSRETYWSPLHF
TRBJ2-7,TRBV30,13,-,CAWKRTVDYEQYF
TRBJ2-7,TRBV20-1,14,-,CSATDRGSSYEQYF
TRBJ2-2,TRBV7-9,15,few,CASSIAGGLTGELFF
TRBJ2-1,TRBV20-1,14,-,CSAVGQGAQNEQFF
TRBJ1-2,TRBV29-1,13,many,CSVPVPGVYGYTF
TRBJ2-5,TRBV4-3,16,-,CASSPLAGGFQETQYF
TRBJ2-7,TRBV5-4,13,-,CASGPAGSYEQYF
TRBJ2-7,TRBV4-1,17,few,CASSRSGLPDQLSEQYF
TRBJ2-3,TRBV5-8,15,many,CASSLGLAGMDTQYF
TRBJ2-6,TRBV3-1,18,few,CASSQIRDSPSGANVLTF
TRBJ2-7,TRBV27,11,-,CASSFMAEQYF
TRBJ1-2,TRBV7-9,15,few,CASSPPKDRPYGYTF
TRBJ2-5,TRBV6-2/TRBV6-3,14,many,CASSPTSGAETQYF
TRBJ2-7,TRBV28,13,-,CASSYRGGNEQYF